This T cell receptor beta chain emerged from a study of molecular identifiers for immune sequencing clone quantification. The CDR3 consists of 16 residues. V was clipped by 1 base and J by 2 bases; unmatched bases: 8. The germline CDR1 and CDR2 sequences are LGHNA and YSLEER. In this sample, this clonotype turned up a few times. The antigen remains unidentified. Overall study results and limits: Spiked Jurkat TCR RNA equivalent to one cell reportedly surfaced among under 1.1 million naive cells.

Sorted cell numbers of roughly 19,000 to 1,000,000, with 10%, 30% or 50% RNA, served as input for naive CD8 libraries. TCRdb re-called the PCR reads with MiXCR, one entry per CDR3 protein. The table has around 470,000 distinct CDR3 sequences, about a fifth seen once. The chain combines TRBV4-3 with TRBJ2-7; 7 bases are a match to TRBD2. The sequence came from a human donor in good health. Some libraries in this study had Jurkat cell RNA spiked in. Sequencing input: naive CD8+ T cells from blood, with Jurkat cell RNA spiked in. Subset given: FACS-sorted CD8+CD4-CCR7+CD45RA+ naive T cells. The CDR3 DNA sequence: TGCGCCAGCAGCCAAGGGGCCCTCCGGGGGGCCTACGAGCAGTACTTC. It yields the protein CASSQGALRGAYEQYF.